The T cell receptor beta chain described here comes from a study of T cell repertoires in cytomegalovirus infection. Study overall: Matching HLA type, along with CMV infection, was indicated by public TCR beta signatures. Points from the study as a whole: Totalled public TCR beta family frequency picked out people who carried CMV plus the relevant HLA. HLA-C-restricted CMV-specific TCR beta clonotypes were dominant in the ex vivo response.

CDR1 is SGHAT, CDR2 FQNNGV, per germline. V was trimmed by 1 base and J by 6 bases, leaving 10 bases between them. The CDR3 is 15 residues long. Only a few counts were recorded for this clonotype. What it binds is unknown. TCRdb re-analysed the reads in MiXCR, keeping a single row per CDR3 protein. The sample has 450,000 to 650,000 distinct CDR3 sequences, about 40% seen once. The material sequenced was cultured PBMCs, taken from culture after CMV antigen stimulation. This chain joins TRBV11-2 and TRBJ2-6; no clear D. The receptor comes from a human donor in good health (CMV status not recorded). Some clones in this sample may be carry-over from other donors' samples. The CDR3 DNA reads as TGTGCCAGCAGCTTAGCCCACGATGCGGCCAACGTCCTGACTTTC. Translating gives CASSLAHDAANVLTF. The complete variable domain, with remaining parts taken from reference TRBV11-2 and TRBJ2-6, reads EAGVAQSPRYKIIEKRQSVAFWCNPISGHATLYWYQQILGQGPKLLIQFQNNGVVDDSQLPKDRFSAERLKGVDSTLKIQPAKLEDSAVYLCASSLAHDAANVLTFGAGSRLTVL.